The TCR beta chain under discussion was sequenced for a study of blood T cell repertoires in COVID-19. The wider study: Sites across the United States, Italy and Spain contributed samples from acute and convalescent COVID-19. Nucleic acid was either cDNA or gDNA, and it came from T cells, B-cell-depleted T cells, or PBMCs.

The germline gives CDR1 SGDLS, CDR2 YYNGEE. The CDR3 extends over 12 amino acids. Trimming cost V 3 bases and J 5 bases, with 8 bases left between them. In the original workflow: Reference gene primer amplification yielded estimated nucleated cell counts. The repertoire was sequenced with immunoSEQ multiplex PCR; TCRdb's copy has only in-frame clones and lacks some. V and J calls and clone size are as listed in that table; D and trimming were resolved from the DNA. The sample includes around 65,000 clones, almost 80% of them seen just once. This TCR was recovered from a man between 60 and 75 years old with acute or convalescent COVID-19. Source material: peripheral blood. The gene calls are TRBV9 and TRBJ1-2; D remains ambiguous. The CDR3 spells CASSATDYGYTF. CDR3 coding DNA: TGTGCCAGCAGCGCCACTGATTATGGCTACACCTTC.